Sequencing of this T cell receptor (beta chain) was carried out in a study of T-cell reconstitution after alpha-beta-depleted transplantation in children. This CDR3 has 13 amino acids. The V end was cut by 11 bases, the J end by 1 base, with 9 bases between. Germline V gives CDR1 SGHVS, CDR2 FQNEAQ. Regarding the study as a whole: TCRbeta diversity was high at day 60 in some patients (a result of surviving recipient T cells and thymic progenitors). T-cell counts and diversity were attributed mostly to newly produced T cells one year after transplant. About two months after transplant, alpha-beta T cells reportedly came from several hundred expanded graft clones.

Unique molecular identifiers were built into the TCRbeta library. TCRdb re-called the PCR reads through MiXCR, storing one row per CDR3 protein. Here the sample spans about 250,000 distinct CDR3 sequences, under 30% being singletons. As concerns this clonotype: Its antigen is not identified.

This sequence was found in a female patient aged 2 to 10 who had a stem cell transplant for congenital amegakaryocytic thrombocytopenia, so the T cells may come from the graft donor. The chain has TRBV7-8 and TRBJ1-6, with D tentatively TRBD1 (5 bases). Material: PBMCs, mostly from graft donor cells, obtained 360 days after TCRalphabeta/CD19-depleted stem cell transplant. The CDR3 nucleotides are TGTGCCGGTAGGGGTTCCTATAATTCACCCCTCCACTTT. Encoded protein: CAGRGSYNSPLHF.